A single sample is the source of the 21 T cell receptor beta chains below, sequenced in a study of CD8+CD57+ T cells in acquired aplastic anemia. Genomic DNA acted as the template from which TCR beta VDJ combination and CDR3 sequence profiling were carried out. Using its own MiXCR run on the reads, TCRdb lists one record per CDR3 protein. The repertoire holds approximately 200,000 distinct CDR3 sequences, with over 60% as singletons. The sequenced sample consisted of sorted CD4+, CD8+, or CD8+CD57+ T cells (not recorded which) from PBMCs. These receptors came from a human donor in good health.

The chain links TRBV20-1 to TRBJ1-5, with D perhaps matching TRBD1 (6 bases). The germline V gene encodes CDR1 DFQATT and CDR2 SNEGSKA (reference sequence). CDR3 length: 14 residues. Between the trimmed V and J ends, which lost 5 bases and 7 bases, there was a span of 18 bases. The CDR3 nucleotides are TGCAGTGCTCAAACAGGGAAACACAGACAGCCCCAGCATTTT. Its translation: CSAQTGKHRQPQHF.

To note about this clonotype: Compared with germline, one end of the junction differs, possibly owing to a read error. The chain links TRBV20-1 to TRBJ2-7, with 9 bases aligning to TRBD1. This CDR3 comprises 16 residues. Germline V gives CDR1 DFQATT, CDR2 SNEGSKA (reference sequence). CDR3 amino acids: CSASPIRGQGNPEQCF. CDR3 sequence (DNA): TGCAGTGCTAGTCCCATTCGGGGACAGGGTAATCCCGAGCAGTGCTTC.

Written as DNA, the CDR3 is TGTACTAGCAGCTTAGGATCCGACTCCTACGAGCAGTACTTC. Translation gives CTSSLGSDSYEQYF. V usage is TRBV7-7 and J usage is TRBJ2-7, with D perhaps matching TRBD2 (6 bases). The CDR3 contains 14 residues. CDR1 SSHAT and CDR2 FNYEAQ come from the germline V gene (reference sequence).

This clonotype was detected many times. The chain has TRBV5-8 and TRBJ2-1; D is unclear. V was shortened by 3 bases and J by 0 bases, with 10 bases between the two germline ends. Germline-derived CDR1 and CDR2 are SGHTS and YDEGEE. CDR3 length equals 15 residues. The CDR3 reads CASSWVAGSYNEQFF. Here the CDR3 DNA reads TGTGCCAGCAGCTGGGTCGCCGGCTCCTACAATGAGCAGTTCTTC. Using reference TRBV5-8 and TRBJ2-1 for the parts outside the CDR3, the full variable domain is EAGVTQSPTHLIKTRGQQATLRCSPISGHTSVYWYQQALGLGLQFLLWYDEGEERNRGNFPPRFSGRQFPNYSSELNVNALELEDSALYLCASSWVAGSYNEQFFGPGTRLTVL.

Concerning this clonotype itself: At one of its ends the junction is not consistent with the germline gene, which may arise from a read error. The genes are TRBV7-2 and TRBJ1-1; D is ambiguous. The CDR3 runs to 14 residues. Germline CDR1 SGHTA, CDR2 FQGNSA. CDR3 in DNA: TGTGCCAGCAGCCCATCCGGGATGAACGCTGAAGCTCTCTTT. It yields the protein CASSPSGMNAEALF.

Turning to this clonotype: A read error may produce the germline difference seen at one junction end. V is TRBV5-1 and J is TRBJ1-6; D remains ambiguous. Germline V lookup: CDR1 SGHRS, CDR2 YFSETQ. The CDR3 has 11 amino acids. The CDR3 coding sequence is TGTGCCAGCAGCGTATCCGGGACCCTCCACTTT. Protein sequence: CASSVSGTLHF.

This chain joins TRBV29-1 and TRBJ2-3, with 8 positions matching TRBD1. Germline CDR1 is SQVTM and CDR2 is ANQGSEA. J gave up 2 bases and V 4 bases, and 5 bases lay outside the gene matches. The CDR3 runs 14 residues. CDR3 sequence: CSVVRDRNTDTQYF. As DNA, the CDR3 is TGCAGCGTTGTACGGGACAGGAACACAGATACGCAGTATTTT.

This clonotype appeared many times. The gene calls are TRBV7-6 and TRBJ1-6; 8 bases are shared with TRBD1. Per germline, CDR1 SGHVS and CDR2 FNYEAQ. The CDR3 contains 16 residues. V was clipped by 4 bases and J by 6 bases; unmatched bases: 8. As DNA, the CDR3 is TGTGCCAGCAGCTCTATACCGGGACAGGCTAATTCACCCCTCCACTTT. Translation: CASSSIPGQANSPLHF.

This clonotype was observed once. The chain recombines TRBV2 with TRBJ2-1; D uncertain. Germline CDR1 SNHLY, CDR2 FYNNEI. V lost 4 bases, J lost 8 bases, and 15 bases lay in between. The CDR3 has 14 residues. The CDR3 DNA reads TGTGCCAGCAGTGTGGGGTCCTCTACGGATGAGCAGTTCTTC. Protein product: CASSVGSSTDEQFF.

This clonotype has a count of ten or more. The genes are TRBV5-6 and TRBJ1-1; D may be TRBD1 (5 bases). Germline V gene sequence: CDR1 SGHDT, CDR2 YYEEEE. The CDR3 spans 14 residues. V shed 4 bases and J shed 7 bases, with 17 bases lying between them. The CDR3 bases are TGTGCCAGCAGCGGTACAGGTTTATCCAATGAAGCTTTCTTT. This sequence encodes CASSGTGLSNEAFF.

This clonotype was detected a few times. The chain has TRBV24-1 and TRBJ2-2; TRBD1 matches at 7 bases. Germline V gene lookup returns CDR1 KGHDR and CDR2 SFDVKD. The junction had 4 bases not matched to a gene; V was cut back by 3 bases and J by 7 bases. The CDR3 sequence is 14 residues long. The CDR3 region is CATSDVSGGGELFF. CDR3 DNA sequence: TGTGCCACCAGTGATGTTTCAGGGGGCGGGGAGCTGTTTTTT.

This chain links TRBV19 with TRBJ1-4, with TRBD1 matching 10 bases. The CDR3 is 14 residues long. The junction had 2 bases not matched to a gene; V was cut back by 4 bases and J by 6 bases. The germline V gene encodes CDR1 LNHDA and CDR2 SQIVND (reference sequence). The CDR3 coding sequence is TGTGCCAGTAGTAAGGGACAGGGGTATGAAAAACTGTTTTTT. This codes for CASSKGQGYEKLFF.

A word on this clonotype: This may arise from a read error, as a much more abundant clone is one base away. The gene calls are TRBV4-3 and TRBJ1-1, with D possibly TRBD1 on 5 matching bases. The CDR3 is 15 residues long. CDR1 LGHNA and CDR2 YSLEER come from the germline V gene. The DNA for the CDR3 is TGCGCCAGCAGCCAAGAGACCTTAGGGACCCAGGAAGCTCTCTTT. This codes for CASSQETLGTQEALF.

The chain uses TRBV12-3 or TRBV12-4 and TRBJ2-3; possibly TRBD2 for D (5 bases). The CDR3 is 14 amino acids. Trimming pared 10 bases from V and 0 bases from J, leaving 14 bases between. The chain's CDR3 is CATRRGISTDTQYF. CDR3 coding DNA: TGTGCCACCCGGAGAGGGATTAGCACAGATACGCAGTATTTT.

This clonotype occurred once. Because it lacks the conserved phenylalanine or tryptophan at the end, this CDR3 is likely a read error. This chain connects TRBV25-1 to TRBJ2-1; no firm D call. This CDR3 has 11 residues. CDR1 is MGHDK, CDR2 SYGVNS, per germline. V was shortened by 0 bases and J by 6 bases, with 0 bases between the two germline ends. The CDR3 spells CASSEYNEQFS. The DNA for the CDR3 is TGTGCCAGCAGTGAATACAATGAGCAGTTCTCC.

This chain links TRBV24-1 with TRBJ1-5; D possibly corresponds to TRBD1 (5 bases). CDR1 and CDR2 from the germline V gene are KGHDR and SFDVKD. This CDR3 comprises 16 residues. Trimming shortened V by 5 bases and J by 15 bases, and 28 bases separated the two germline ends. In DNA, the CDR3 is TGTGCCACCAGTGTAGGAACGCAGGGCGCGTATCAGCCACGGCATTTT. Translated: CATSVGTQGAYQPRHF.

This clonotype was seen a single time. This sequence may be a read error, since a much larger clone differs from it by one base. This chain joins TRBV13 and TRBJ2-2; tentatively, D is TRBD1 (6 bases). The CDR3 length is 17 residues. From germline, CDR1 is PRHDT and CDR2 FYEKMQ (reference sequence). The CDR3 DNA reads as TGTGCCAGCAGCCGACCCAGTTTACAGGGTAGGGCCGGGGAGCTGTCTTTT. Translating gives CASSRPSLQGRAGELSF.

This clonotype was detected many times. The rearrangement links TRBV7-3 to TRBJ2-1, with D perhaps matching TRBD2 (6 bases). The CDR3 is 13 residues long. Trimming cost V 5 bases and J 5 bases, with 10 bases left between them. The V gene's germline CDR1 is SGHTA and CDR2 FQGTGA. The CDR3 nucleotides are TGTGCCAGCAGCACTAGCTACGACAATGAGCAGTTCTTC. Its translation: CASSTSYDNEQFF.

This chain joins TRBV7-9 and TRBJ1-1; TRBD1 matches 7 bases. Germline trimming cut 3 bases from V and 8 bases from J; bases unmatched to any gene: 3. Germline V gives CDR1 SEHNR, CDR2 FQNEAQ (reference sequence). CDR3 length: 12 amino acids. CDR3 loop: CASSFGTAEAFF. In DNA form, the CDR3 reads TGTGCCAGCAGCTTCGGGACAGCCGAAGCTTTCTTT. Filled out from reference TRBV7-9 and TRBJ1-1, the complete variable domain reads DTGVSQNPRHKITKRGQNVTFRCDPISEHNRLYWYRQTLGQGPEFLTYFQNEAQLEKSRLLSDRFSAERPKGSFSTLEIQRTEQGDSAMYLCASSFGTAEAFFGQGTRLTVV.

The DNA of the CDR3 is TGTGCCATCAGTCAACAGGGGAGGTGGGGGAACACTGAAGCTTTCTTT. Protein product: CAISQQGRWGNTEAFF. V usage is TRBV10-3 and J usage is TRBJ1-1; 7 bases fit TRBD1. V shed 5 bases and J 1 base; nucleotides not matched to a gene: 10. Germline values: CDR1 ENHRY, CDR2 SYGVKD. This CDR3 has 16 residues.

V gene TRBV7-3 combines with J gene TRBJ2-5; 10 bases align to TRBD1. Germline loops: CDR1 SGHTA, CDR2 FQGTGA. With 0 bases clipped from V and 3 bases from J, the junction kept 10 bases outside the gene matches. The CDR3 covers 18 residues. CDR3 sequence (DNA): TGTGCCAGCAGCTTAACACCCCCGCGGGACAGGGGAGAAGAGACCCAGTACTTC. This gives the protein CASSLTPPRDRGEETQYF.